The 30 T cell receptor beta chains below were found in one sample sequenced in a study of blood T cell repertoires in COVID-19. The data were produced by immunoSEQ multiplex PCR, yet TCRdb's version contains in-frame clones alone and is incomplete. Among about 71,000 clones listed, roughly 87% were seen once. Sequenced: peripheral blood. The receptors were sampled from an elderly woman with acute or convalescent COVID-19.

V and J are TRBV5-1 and TRBJ2-7; the D gene is possibly TRBD1 (6 bases). The CDR3 runs to 14 residues. V dropped 3 bases and J dropped 0 bases, with 10 bases sitting between them. Germline CDR1 is SGHRS and CDR2 is YFSETQ. The CDR3 DNA reads as TGCGCCAGCAGCTGGGGACAAAGCTCCTACGAGCAGTACTTC. Translation gives CASSWGQSSYEQYF.

J is TRBJ2-1 and V is TRBV6-2 or TRBV6-3, with 15 bases identical to TRBD2. Germline V lookup: CDR1 MNHEY, CDR2 SVGEGT. The CDR3 is made up of 16 amino acids. Trimming at V came to 4 bases and at J to 4 bases, leaving 2 bases not matched to a gene. CDR3 DNA sequence: TGTGCCAGCAGTTCGGGACTAGCGGGAGGATACAATGAGCAGTTCTTC. Encoded protein: CASSSGLAGGYNEQFF.

The chain combines TRBV10-1 with TRBJ1-2; weak D call: TRBD1 (5 bases). The CDR3 length is 16 residues. Germline CDR1 reads WNHNN; CDR2 reads SYGVQD (reference sequence). Trimming pared 3 bases from V and 0 bases from J, leaving 14 bases between. DNA for the CDR3: TGCGCCAGCAGTGAATTCACAGGTAAACCTAACTATGGCTACACCTTC. This sequence encodes CASSEFTGKPNYGYTF.

This chain links TRBV9 with TRBJ2-7, with 7 nucleotides matching TRBD2. Trimming removed 2 bases from V and 3 bases from J; junction bases left unmatched: 5. This CDR3 comprises 14 residues. Germline loops: CDR1 SGDLS, CDR2 YYNGEE. The CDR3 here is CASSVGGTDYEQYF. The DNA of the CDR3 is TGTGCCAGCAGCGTGGGGGGGACGGACTACGAGCAGTACTTC.

V is TRBV1 and J is TRBJ2-7; TRBD1, as called in the table, went unchecked against the DNA. TRBV1 is tagged as a pseudogene. The CDR3 consists of 18 residues. The CDR3 spells CTSSPRGQDIINSYEQYF. CDR3 coding DNA: TGCACCAGCAGCCCCCGGGGACAGGATATAATTAACTCCTACGAGCAGTACTTC.

The chain employs TRBV4-1 and TRBJ2-1; 8 bases map to TRBD2. CDR1 is MGHRA and CDR2 is YSYEKL in the germline V gene. The CDR3 totals 16 residues. Trimming at V came to 0 bases and at J to 9 bases, leaving 10 bases not matched to a gene. CDR3 residues: CASSQDTGGLGGEQFF. CDR3 sequence (DNA): TGCGCCAGCAGCCAAGACACGGGAGGGCTAGGGGGTGAGCAGTTCTTC.

This chain connects TRBV2 to TRBJ2-7; the D gene is possibly TRBD2 (5 bases). The CDR3 loop spans 14 amino acids. The V gene's germline CDR1 is SNHLY and CDR2 FYNNEI. V was cut by 1 base and J by 3 bases, with 10 bases left in between. The CDR3 protein is CASSEEQDFYEQYF. The CDR3 nucleotides are TGTGCCAGCAGTGAAGAGCAGGACTTCTACGAGCAGTACTTC.

V usage is TRBV5-4 and J usage is TRBJ2-7, with D possibly TRBD1 on 7 matching bases. The CDR3 sequence is 14 residues long. Germline CDR1 reads SGHNT; CDR2 reads YYREEE (reference sequence). V lost 0 bases and J 3 bases, leaving 10 bases between the germline ends. CDR3 region: CASSLGQGGYEQYF. CDR3 bases: TGTGCCAGCAGCTTGGGACAGGGAGGCTACGAGCAGTACTTC. Variable domain in full (rest from reference TRBV5-4 and TRBJ2-7): ETGVTQSPTHLIKTRGQQVTLRCSSQSGHNTVSWYQQALGQGPQFIFQYYREEENGRGNFPPRFSGLQFPNYSSELNVNALELDDSALYLCASSLGQGGYEQYFGPGTRLTVT.

The chain combines TRBV6-5 with TRBJ2-3; a weak D match, TRBD2 (5 bases). The germline V gene encodes CDR1 MNHEY and CDR2 SVGAGI. Deletions cut 6 bases from V and 4 bases from J, with 14 bases between. This CDR3 spans 14 amino acids. The CDR3 here is CASSRGFLADTQYF. As DNA, the CDR3 is TGTGCCAGCAGCCGGGGTTTCCTCGCAGATACGCAGTATTTT.

Only one count was recorded for this clone. This sequence joins TRBV19 and TRBJ2-3; D not certain. The CDR3 spans 13 residues. Germline loops: CDR1 LNHDA, CDR2 SQIVND (reference sequence). Trimming cost V 8 bases and J 4 bases, with 13 bases left between them. The CDR3 nucleotides read TGTGCCAGTTCCCAGTCCCTTGCAGATACGCAGTATTTT. It yields the protein CASSQSLADTQYF.

The V and J genes are TRBV19 and TRBJ1-2; the match to TRBD1 covers 8 bases. This CDR3 spans 14 amino acids. The V segment lost 1 base and the J segment 6 bases; nucleotides outside the gene matches: 4. Germline V CDR1 and CDR2: LNHDA, SQIVND (reference sequence). CDR3 in amino acids: CASSIGTGFDGYTF. CDR3 nucleotide sequence: TGTGCCAGTAGTATAGGGACAGGGTTCGATGGCTACACCTTC.

This clone was detected a few times. V is TRBV12-5 and J is TRBJ2-2; 9 nucleotides line up with TRBD1. The CDR3 covers 14 residues. V was clipped by 8 bases and J by 3 bases; unmatched bases: 4. Germline CDR1 is LGHNT and CDR2 is FRNRAP. CDR3 loop: CASSWTGDTGELFF. The CDR3, as DNA: TGTGCTAGTAGTTGGACAGGGGACACCGGGGAGCTGTTTTTT.

This clone was counted once. The chain carries TRBV5-1 and TRBJ2-1; D may be TRBD2 (6 bases). Germline CDR1 is SGHRS and CDR2 is YFSETQ. Deletions cut 1 base from V and 4 bases from J, with 9 bases between. The CDR3 is 14 residues long. The CDR3 region has the DNA TGCGCCAGCAGCTTGAGGGACTTTTACAATGAGCAGTTCTTC. Its protein product is CASSLRDFYNEQFF.

The table lists this clone with a few counts. This chain joins TRBV10-3 and TRBJ1-1; D perhaps matches TRBD1 (6 bases). Trimming cost V 3 bases and J 4 bases, with 15 bases left between them. There are 15 residues in the CDR3. In germline, CDR1 is ENHRY, CDR2 SYGVKD. DNA for the CDR3: TGTGCCATCAGTGATCGTACAGGGATGTTCACTGAAGCTTTCTTT. It codes for CAISDRTGMFTEAFF.

This clone appeared once. The CDR3 sequence is CASRTDRGTPGANVLTF. The CDR3 nucleotides are TGTGCCAGCAGGACCGACAGGGGAACACCTGGGGCCAACGTCCTGACTTTC. The V call is TRBV9, the J call TRBJ2-6; 8 bases fit TRBD1. The CDR3 spans 17 residues. The germline V gene encodes CDR1 SGDLS and CDR2 YYNGEE. The V gene end was trimmed by 5 bases and the J gene end by 2 bases; junction bases not matched to a gene: 9.

The chain employs TRBV3-1 (or the pseudogene TRBV3-2) and TRBJ1-2; D is perhaps TRBD1 (6 bases). The V gene lost 0 bases and the J gene lost 8 bases, with 13 bases spanning the gap. CDR1 is LGHDT and CDR2 is YNNKEL in the germline V gene (reference sequence). There are 14 residues in the CDR3. The CDR3 coding sequence is TGTGCCAGCAGCCAAGAGATGACAGGCCAGGGCTACACCTTC. It yields the protein CASSQEMTGQGYTF.

In its sample, this clone was seen many times. The chain carries TRBV27 and TRBJ1-2, with no clear D. The CDR3 covers 13 residues. V lost 3 bases, J lost 2 bases, and 7 bases lay in between. Germline V gene lookup returns CDR1 MNHEY and CDR2 SMNVEV (reference sequence). DNA of the CDR3: TGTGCCAGCAGTTTTGAGGGCAACTATGGCTACACCTTC. Its translation is CASSFEGNYGYTF.

J is TRBJ1-1 and V is TRBV30, with 10 nucleotides matching TRBD1. Losses at the gene ends were 2 bases for V and 4 bases for J; bases not matched to a gene: 7. The CDR3 covers 15 residues. Germline V gene data show CDR1 as GTSNPN and CDR2 as SVGIG (reference sequence). CDR3 sequence reads: CAWSKGDRGGTEAFF. CDR3 in DNA: TGTGCCTGGAGTAAGGGGGACAGGGGAGGCACTGAAGCTTTCTTT.

J is TRBJ2-6 and V is TRBV11-2; 7 bases map to TRBD2. Losses at the gene ends were 6 bases for V and 0 bases for J; bases not matched to a gene: 11. Germline loops: CDR1 SGHAT, CDR2 FQNNGV. This CDR3 region has 18 residues. The CDR3 reads CASRSLGGRNSGANVLTF. The CDR3 bases are TGTGCCAGCAGGTCCCTCGGCGGGAGAAACTCTGGGGCCAACGTCCTGACTTTC.

This clone was seen once. The V gene is TRBV4-1, the J gene TRBJ2-1, with D possibly TRBD2 on 6 matching bases. The CDR3 contains 19 residues. The V gene's germline CDR1 is MGHRA and CDR2 YSYEKL. V was shortened by 0 bases and J by 3 bases, with 21 bases between the two germline ends. CDR3 in DNA: TGCGCCAGCAGCCAAGATTCCGGGTTCGCGGGACGAAGCTACAATGAGCAGTTCTTC. Amino acids: CASSQDSGFAGRSYNEQFF.

The sample holds a few counts of this clone. The rearrangement links TRBV6-1 to TRBJ1-2; the match to TRBD1 covers 9 bases. Per the germline V gene, CDR1 is MNHNS and CDR2 is SASEGT. The CDR3 spans 17 residues. V lost 4 bases and J lost 4; bases outside the gene matches: 13. The chain's CDR3 is CASSGRQGGERSYGYTF. The CDR3 DNA reads TGTGCCAGCAGTGGACGACAGGGGGGCGAAAGGAGCTATGGCTACACCTTC.

This sequence joins TRBV2 and TRBJ1-1, with D tentatively TRBD1 (6 bases). The CDR3 is made up of 18 amino acids. Germline values: CDR1 SNHLY, CDR2 FYNNEI. V gave up 8 bases and J gave up 0 bases, with 25 bases separating them. The CDR3 DNA sequence: TGTGCCAGCGGAGACAGGAGGAGGTCCTCGACCATGAACACTGAAGCTTTCTTT. This translates into CASGDRRRSSTMNTEAFF.

J is TRBJ2-7 and V is TRBV19, with TRBD1 matching over 7 bases. J was trimmed by 2 bases and V by 4 bases; bases with no gene match: 8. The CDR3 consists of 15 residues. Germline values: CDR1 LNHDA, CDR2 SQIVND (reference sequence). CDR3: CASSTGTDITYEQYF. DNA of the CDR3: TGTGCCAGTAGTACAGGGACAGATATAACCTACGAGCAGTACTTC.

The gene calls are TRBV10-3 and TRBJ1-2, with no clear D. CDR3 length: 11 amino acids. Trimming stripped 3 bases from V and 8 bases from J, with 7 bases between. From germline, CDR1 is ENHRY and CDR2 SYGVKD. The CDR3 loop reads CAISDGVGYTF. Here the CDR3 DNA reads TGTGCCATCAGTGATGGAGTGGGCTACACCTTC.

This clone appeared a single time. The chain couples TRBV3-1 (or the pseudogene TRBV3-2) to TRBJ1-5; tentative D call: TRBD1 (6 bases). Germline assignment: CDR1 LGHDT and CDR2 YNNKEL (reference sequence). The CDR3 runs 14 residues. The germline V and J ends were trimmed by 1 base and 6 bases, with 10 bases remaining between them. The CDR3 DNA is TGTGCCAGCAGCCAAGGCAGGGGATCTCAGCCCCAGCATTTT. This sequence encodes CASSQGRGSQPQHF.

This clone has more than one count but fewer than ten. The chain carries TRBV12-3 or TRBV12-4 and TRBJ2-7; unclear D gene. Trimming pared 3 bases from V and 3 bases from J, leaving 9 bases between. This CDR3 is built from 13 residues. The CDR3 loop reads CASSFRAIYEQYF. The CDR3 DNA follows: TGTGCCAGCAGTTTCCGAGCGATCTACGAGCAGTACTTC.

The V and J genes are TRBV7-8 and TRBJ2-3; TRBD2 aligns across 9 bases. CDR1 and CDR2 from the germline V gene are SGHVS and FQNEAQ. V lost 2 bases to trimming and J lost 2 bases; unmatched junction nucleotides: 5. CDR3 length: 16 residues. The CDR3 nucleotides are TGTGCCAGCAGCTTACTGACTAGCGGACTCACAGATACGCAGTATTTT. This sequence encodes CASSLLTSGLTDTQYF.

This chain joins TRBV9 and TRBJ1-6; TRBD1 agrees at 8 bases. The CDR3 has 14 amino acids. Losses at the gene ends were 1 base for V and 14 bases for J; bases not matched to a gene: 8. Germline V gives CDR1 SGDLS, CDR2 YYNGEE. CDR3 nucleotides: TGTGCCAGCAGCGTATCAGGGGGCGCTGGAACCCTCCACTTT. Residues: CASSVSGGAGTLHF.

This clone was counted between two and nine times. The chain joins TRBV29-1 to TRBJ2-1; TRBD2 agrees at 8 bases. The CDR3 is 14 residues long. Germline V gene data show CDR1 as SQVTM and CDR2 as ANQGSEA. V was pared by 6 bases and J by 6 bases, with 10 bases of the junction left unmatched. The CDR3 DNA is TGCAGCGTGATCCCCGGGACTAGGGTCAATGAGCAGTTCTTC. The encoded protein is CSVIPGTRVNEQFF.

CDR3 region: CASSSDMGTATLLFEKLFF. Written as DNA, the CDR3 is TGCGCCAGCAGCTCGGATATGGGGACAGCTACACTACTATTTGAAAAACTGTTTTTT. This rearrangement joins TRBV5-1 to TRBJ1-4, with 7 bases identical to TRBD1. Germline V CDR1 and CDR2: SGHRS, YFSETQ. The V segment lost 3 bases and the J segment 7 bases; nucleotides outside the gene matches: 21. This CDR3 is built from 19 residues.